This passage covers 10 T cell receptor beta chains from one sample sequenced in a study of CD8+CD57+ T cells in acquired aplastic anemia. Patients selected for sequencing had displayed CD8+CD57+ cell expansion by flow cytometry. According to the study, genomic DNA was the template for TCR beta VDJ and CDR3 profiling. MiXCR was run by TCRdb on the reads, yielding one entry per CDR3 protein. In the table there are more than 95,000 distinct CDR3 sequences, almost 40% of which are singletons. The sequenced sample consisted of sorted CD4+, CD8+, or CD8+CD57+ T cells (not recorded which) from PBMCs. These receptors were taken from a human donor with aplastic anemia.

CDR3 sequence (DNA): TGCGCCAGCAGCGCGAACTCCTACGAGCAGTACTTC. The encoded protein is CASSANSYEQYF. This chain connects TRBV5-1 to TRBJ2-7; D ambiguous. The CDR3 totals 12 residues. Germline loops: CDR1 SGHRS, CDR2 YFSETQ. V lost 4 bases, J lost 0 bases, and 5 bases lay in between. The whole variable domain, remainder taken from reference TRBV5-1 and TRBJ2-7, is KAGVTQTPRYLIKTRGQQVTLSCSPISGHRSVSWYQQTPGQGLQFLFEYFSETQRNKGNFPGRFSGRQFSNSRSEMNVSTLELGDSALYLCASSANSYEQYFGPGTRLTVT.

The J gene is TRBJ2-3, the V gene TRBV3-1; D call uncertain. CDR1 LGHDT and CDR2 YNNKEL come from the germline V gene (reference sequence). The CDR3 length is 16 residues. The V gene lost 1 base and the J gene lost 0 bases, with 11 bases spanning the gap. The CDR3 DNA is TGTGCCAGCAGCCAAGGGAGATCATACAGCACAGATACGCAGTATTTT. Its protein is CASSQGRSYSTDTQYF.

As for this clonotype: One junction end does not reproduce the germline sequence, and a read error may be involved. The genes are TRBV11-1 and TRBJ1-4, with D perhaps TRBD1 (5 bases). The germline gives CDR1 SGHAT, CDR2 FQDESV (reference sequence). This CDR3 has 17 amino acids. Written as DNA, the CDR3 is TGTGCCAGCAGCCCACCGGGACCGATTGGGGTGGGCGAAAGACTGTTTTTT. Its translation is CASSPPGPIGVGERLFF.

This clonotype appeared a few times. The chain uses TRBV3-1 and TRBJ1-1; TRBD1 might be the D (5 bases). Trimming removed 1 base at V and 2 bases at J, with 14 bases between. The CDR3 loop spans 16 amino acids. Germline assignment: CDR1 LGHDT and CDR2 YNNKEL (reference sequence). The CDR3 loop is CASSQGTPLLNTEAFF. CDR3 coding DNA: TGTGCCAGCAGCCAAGGGACACCTTTGCTTAACACTGAAGCTTTCTTT.

The V and J genes are TRBV20-1 and TRBJ2-1, with unresolved D. Per the germline V gene, CDR1 is DFQATT and CDR2 is SNEGSKA (reference sequence). Trimming left V 3 bases short and J 2 bases short, with 5 bases between. The CDR3 loop spans 12 amino acids. The CDR3 loop is CSASSTYNEQFF. CDR3 bases: TGCAGTGCTAGCTCGACCTACAATGAGCAGTTCTTC.

This clonotype was detected a few times. Given a much more abundant clone one base away, this may be a read error. This sequence joins TRBV7-8 and TRBJ1-1, with 7 bases aligning to TRBD1. This CDR3 is 15 amino acids long. The germline V gene has CDR1 SGHVS and CDR2 FQNEAQ. The CDR3 region has the DNA TGTGCCAGCCAGGGGGGCCAGGGCGAGAACATTGAAGCTTTCTTT. Translated, it gives CASQGGQGENIEAFF.

This clonotype was picked up many times. The V call is TRBV7-9, the J call TRBJ2-1, with TRBD1 matching over 7 bases. This CDR3 is built from 17 residues. J was trimmed by 0 bases and V by 0 bases; bases with no gene match: 5. In germline, CDR1 is SEHNR, CDR2 FQNEAQ (reference sequence). CDR3 nucleotides: TGTGCCAGCAGCTTAGCGACCGGGACAGCCTCCTACAATGAGCAGTTCTTC. Encoded protein: CASSLATGTASYNEQFF.

The chain joins TRBV24-1 to TRBJ2-7; TRBD2 is a possible D gene (5 bases). Per germline, CDR1 KGHDR and CDR2 SFDVKD. The CDR3 length is 16 residues. Deletions cut 0 bases from V and 1 base from J, with 12 bases between. Here the CDR3 reads CATSDLRGPPSYEQYF. For the CDR3, the DNA is TGTGCCACCAGTGATTTGCGCGGGCCACCTTCCTACGAGCAGTACTTC.

This chain uses TRBV9 with TRBJ2-7; possibly TRBD2 for D (6 bases). V dropped 0 bases and J dropped 7 bases, with 8 bases sitting between them. This CDR3 comprises 12 residues. CDR1 is SGDLS and CDR2 is YYNGEE in the germline V gene. This CDR3 reads CASSVVEGEQYF. CDR3 DNA: TGTGCCAGCAGCGTAGTGGAGGGGGAGCAGTACTTC.

This clonotype was detected ten times or more. V and J are TRBV7-9 and TRBJ1-6; D is perhaps TRBD1 (6 bases). Between the trimmed V and J ends, which lost 5 bases and 5 bases, there was a span of 13 bases. CDR1 SEHNR and CDR2 FQNEAQ come from the germline V gene (reference sequence). CDR3 length equals 15 residues. The CDR3 DNA reads as TGTGCCAGCAGCCCCTCAGGGGTAGATAATTCACCCCTCCACTTT. It is translated as CASSPSGVDNSPLHF.